This T cell receptor (beta chain) was sequenced in a study of shared clonotypes between healthy human individuals. About this clone: Its cognate antigen is unknown.

The study's findings and limits: Though the depth was large, rarefaction showed that sorted-subset sequencing was incomplete. Naive subsets generally had larger estimated richness than memory subsets.

Germline V gives CDR1 SGHNT, CDR2 YYREEE (reference sequence). The CDR3 length is 14 residues. V lost 1 base to trimming and J lost 7 bases, with 14 bases between them. Replicate PCRs for sorted subsets used approximately 190 ng DNA; this equaled 25,000 to 30,000 T cell genomes. In the authors' workflow: Filtering differed for immunoSEQ, which gave only junction sequences without quality scores. Sequenced by immunoSEQ multiplex PCR; TCRdb stores in-frame clones only, minus some. The DNA gave D and trimming, while V, J and clone size come from that table. The profile shows about 2.3 million clones, roughly 90% of them singletons.

Material for sequencing was naive CD4+ T cells from PBMCs. Subset here: CD45RA+ positively selected. The origin of this receptor is a young man in good health. Some clones in this sample may be carry-over from other donors' samples. The chain combines TRBV5-4 with TRBJ1-2, with D hard to call. As DNA, the CDR3 is TGTGCCAGCAGCTTGTCGGCCTCTATGGGTGGCTACACCTTC. Its protein product is CASSLSASMGGYTF.